Below, 9 T cell receptor beta chains from the same sample are listed, as sequenced in a study of early T cells in non-severe SARS-CoV-2 infection. TCRdb reprocessed the 5' RACE reads with MiXCR, giving one entry per CDR3 protein. The sample has roughly 51,000 distinct CDR3 sequences; around 8% are singletons. Sequencing was performed on whole blood, taken at baseline. The receptors come from an adult who was a healthcare worker with PCR-confirmed SARS-CoV-2 infection or an uninfected control (not recorded which).

The chain couples TRBV21-1 to TRBJ2-5; TRBD1, the table's D call, was not compared with the DNA. TRBV21-1 is termed a pseudogene. This CDR3 contains 15 residues. CDR3 DNA: TGTGCCAGCCGGACCGCCGGGACCCGAAAAGAGACCCAGTACTTC. Translating gives CASRTAGTRKETQYF.

This clonotype was found many times. V is TRBV6-1 and J is TRBJ2-1; 7 bases agree with TRBD2. Looked up from germline, CDR1 is MNHNS and CDR2 is SASEGT. The CDR3 is 15 residues long. After removal of 8 bases from V and 3 bases from J, the junction contained 10 bases not matched to a gene. DNA for the CDR3: TGTGCCAGCGGACTAGACCCCTACCTCTACAATGAGCAGTTCTTC. It encodes CASGLDPYLYNEQFF.

This clonotype was seen a few times. The chain recombines TRBV7-2 with TRBJ2-5; D remains ambiguous. Between the trimmed V and J ends, which lost 5 bases and 2 bases, there was a span of 9 bases. The germline V gene has CDR1 SGHTA and CDR2 FQGNSA. The CDR3 runs 13 residues. The CDR3 nucleotides are TGTGCCAGCAGCCCAGACACGCAAGAGACCCAGTACTTC. Amino acids: CASSPDTQETQYF. Together with reference TRBV7-2 and TRBJ2-5, the CDR3 gives the full variable domain: GAGVSQSPSNKVTEKGKDVELRCDPISGHTALYWYRQSLGQGLEFLIYFQGNSAPDKSGLPSDRFSAERTGGSVSTLTIQRTQQEDSAVYLCASSPDTQETQYFGPGTRLLVL.

This clonotype was picked up a small number of times. This rearrangement joins TRBV5-5 to TRBJ2-1; TRBD2 might be the D (5 bases). CDR3 length: 10 residues. Germline-derived CDR1 and CDR2 are SGHKS and YYEKEE (reference sequence). Trimming took off 6 bases at V and 10 bases at J, with 8 bases between the two ends. CDR3 in amino acids: CASTGLEQFF. For the CDR3, the DNA is TGTGCCAGCACCGGACTGGAGCAGTTCTTC. The variable domain in full, with the rest retrieved from reference TRBV5-5 and TRBJ2-1, is DAGVTQSPTHLIKTRGQQVTLRCSPISGHKSVSWYQQVLGQGPQFIFQYYEKEERGRGNFPDRFSARQFPNYSSELNVNALLLGDSALYLCASTGLEQFFGPGTRLTVL.

This clonotype was seen many times. The V call is TRBV28, the J call TRBJ2-7, with 7 bases aligning to TRBD1. Germline lookup yields CDR1 MDHEN and CDR2 SYDVKM. The CDR3 has 17 residues. V dropped 5 bases and J dropped 3; count of bases not matched to a gene: 16. CDR3 amino acids: CASSQFGTVPKSYEQYF. The CDR3 nucleotides read TGTGCCAGCAGTCAATTCGGGACAGTCCCCAAAAGCTACGAGCAGTACTTC.

This clonotype was counted many times. This chain uses TRBV4-3 with TRBJ2-4, with D hard to call. In germline, CDR1 is LGHNA, CDR2 YSLEER. V dropped 0 bases and J dropped 6 bases, with 9 bases sitting between them. The CDR3 spans 14 residues. CDR3 region: CASSQDATGNIQYF. CDR3 in DNA: TGCGCCAGCAGCCAAGACGCGACGGGAAACATTCAGTACTTC.

The rearrangement links TRBV29-1 to TRBJ2-2, with TRBD2 matching over 8 bases. With V trimmed by 6 bases and J by 7 bases, 13 bases remained unmatched. The CDR3 spans 15 residues. The germline V gene has CDR1 SQVTM and CDR2 ANQGSEA. The CDR3 region is CSVGEGAGANGELFF. The DNA of the CDR3 is TGCAGCGTGGGGGAAGGAGCGGGAGCGAACGGGGAGCTGTTTTTT.

This clonotype has more than one count but fewer than ten. The rearrangement joins TRBV7-8 to TRBJ2-2; D may be TRBD1 or TRBD2 (6 bases each). Germline V lookup: CDR1 SGHVS, CDR2 FQNEAQ. The CDR3 is 17 amino acids. V lost 6 bases and J 0 bases, leaving 17 bases between the germline ends. In nucleotides, the CDR3 is TGTGCCAGCAGGCTCAGGGGAGCGGGTGCGAACACCGGGGAGCTGTTTTTT. Translation gives CASRLRGAGANTGELFF.

This clonotype was seen ten or more times. The chain carries TRBV6-2 or TRBV6-3 and TRBJ2-6; D is uncertain. CDR1 and CDR2 from the germline V gene are MNHEY and SVGEGT. V shed 2 bases and J shed 0 bases, with 5 bases lying between them. CDR3 length: 15 amino acids. CDR3 region: CASSYRVSGANVLTF. CDR3 nucleotide sequence: TGTGCCAGCAGTTACCGGGTCTCTGGGGCCAACGTCCTGACTTTC.